Listed below are T cell receptor beta chains from one sample, sequenced in a study of cytomegalovirus exposure and HLA in healthy donors. Clones were read by immunoSEQ multiplex PCR, and TCRdb kept only the in-frame ones, dropping some. The data contain 100,000 to 150,000 clones, 75% to 90% of them singletons. Sequencing was done on a sample of PBMCs. The receptors originated from a young man in good health and CMV-seropositive. Each CDR3 is given with its conserved first and last residue. Fields, in order: CDR3 length, clone size, J gene, V gene, D gene, CDR3 DNA, CDR3 protein. D genes are given only for firm matches. Not every row has a clone size; where given, it reads once, few, many or a size class.

15	few	TRBJ2-7	TRBV6-1	-	TGTGCCAGCAGTGCCGAGACAGGCAATTCCTACGAGCAGTACTTC	CASSAETGNSYEQYF
14	-	TRBJ2-7	TRBV9	-	TGTGCCAGCCGCCATAGCGGACCTCTCTACGAGCAGTACTTC	CASRHSGPLYEQYF
14	-	TRBJ2-1	TRBV7-9	TRBD2	TGTGCCAGCAGCCTCGGACTAGCGTCAGATGAGCAGTTCTTC	CASSLGLASDEQFF
14	few	TRBJ1-4	TRBV18	-	TGTGCCAGCTCCCAAACTGCAACTAATGAAAAACTGTTTTTT	CASSQTATNEKLFF
17	-	TRBJ2-7	TRBV7-8	TRBD2	TGTGCCAGCAGCTCTCTAGCGGGGGGCCAGAGCTCCTACGAGCAGTACTTC	CASSSLAGGQSSYEQYF
17	-	TRBJ2-3	TRBV5-4	TRBD2	TGTGCCAGCAGCCTCCAGGGCTGGGGGGGAGACACAGATACGCAGTATTTT	CASSLQGWGGDTDTQYF
14	-	TRBJ2-7	TRBV5-1	-	TGCGCCAGCAGCCCGGGGGACGGGCCGATCGAGCAGTACTTC	CASSPGDGPIEQYF
14	-	TRBJ1-2	TRBV6-1	-	TGTGCCAGCAGTGAAATACCAGGGGAGGGTGGCTACACCTTC	CASSEIPGEGGYTF
15	-	TRBJ2-7	TRBV7-6	TRBD2	TGTGCCAGCAGCTTAGCTAGCGGGCGAACCTACGAGCAGTACTTC	CASSLASGRTYEQYF
14	-	TRBJ2-3	TRBV2	TRBD2	TGTGCCAGCAGATATAGCGGGGGCACAGATACGCAGTATTTT	CASRYSGGTDTQYF
15	few	TRBJ2-1	TRBV6-4	TRBD2	TGTGCCAGCAGTGACTCAGCGGGGGGGCACAATGAGCAGTTCTTC	CASSDSAGGHNEQFF
13	-	TRBJ2-1	TRBV30	-	TGTGCCTGGAGTGCCCACAGGTACAATGAGCAGTTCTTC	CAWSAHRYNEQFF
16	once	TRBJ1-4	TRBV5-5	-	TGTGCCAGCAGACTCAAGTATGGGGGGGTAAATGAAAAACTGTTTTTT	CASRLKYGGVNEKLFF
11	-	TRBJ1-1	TRBV20-1	-	TGCAGTGCATCAACAGGGATTGAAGCTTTCTTT	CSASTGIEAFF
14	once	TRBJ1-5	TRBV27	-	TGTGCCAGCAGTTTAGGGGCGAGCAATCAGCCCCAGCATTTT	CASSLGASNQPQHF
13	-	TRBJ1-1	TRBV18	TRBD1	TGTGCCAGCTCGGGACAGATGAACACTGAAGCTTTCTTT	CASSGQMNTEAFF
15	-	TRBJ1-1	TRBV10-3	TRBD1	TGTGCCATCAGCCCGGGACAGGGGCTGAACACTGAAGCTTTCTTT	CAISPGQGLNTEAFF
13	-	TRBJ2-2	TRBV28	-	TGTGCCAGCAGTGACTTTCTCACCGGGGAGCTGTTTTTT	CASSDFLTGELFF
15	-	TRBJ1-5	TRBV19	TRBD1	TGTGCCAGTACCCAGGACAGGCTTAGCAATCAGCCCCAGCATTTT	CASTQDRLSNQPQHF
15	-	TRBJ2-5	TRBV28	-	TGTGCCAGCAGACCCTGGACTAACCTCCAAGAGACCCAGTACTTC	CASRPWTNLQETQYF
14	once	TRBJ2-3	TRBV11-2	TRBD1	TGTGCCAGCCAAGGGACAGGGTCAGGGGATACGCAGTATTTT	CASQGTGSGDTQYF
14	-	TRBJ2-5	TRBV5-4	-	TGTGCCAGCAGCTTGTCGGGGGGCTGGGAGACCCAGTACTTC	CASSLSGGWETQYF
17	-	TRBJ2-7	TRBV11-2	TRBD2	TGTGCCAGCAGCTCGCAGATTTTCGGGGGGGCGAGTAACGAGCAGTACTTC	CASSSQIFGGASNEQYF